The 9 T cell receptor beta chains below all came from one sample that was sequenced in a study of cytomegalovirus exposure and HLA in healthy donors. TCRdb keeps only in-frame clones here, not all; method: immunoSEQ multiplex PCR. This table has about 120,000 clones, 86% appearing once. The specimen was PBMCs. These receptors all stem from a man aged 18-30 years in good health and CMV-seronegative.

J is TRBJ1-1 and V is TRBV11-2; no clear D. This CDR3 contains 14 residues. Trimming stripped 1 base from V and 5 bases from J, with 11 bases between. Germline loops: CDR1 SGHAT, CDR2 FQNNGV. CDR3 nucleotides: TGTGCCAGCAGCTTAGCCAGGCGAGGGACTGAAGCTTTCTTT. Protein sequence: CASSLARRGTEAFF.

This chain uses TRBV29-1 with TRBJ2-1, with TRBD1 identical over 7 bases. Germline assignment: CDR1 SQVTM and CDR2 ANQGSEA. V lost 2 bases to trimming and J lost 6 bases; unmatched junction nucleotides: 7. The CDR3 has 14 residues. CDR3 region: CSVESRGPVNEQFF. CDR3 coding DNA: TGCAGCGTTGAAAGTAGGGGGCCCGTCAATGAGCAGTTCTTC.

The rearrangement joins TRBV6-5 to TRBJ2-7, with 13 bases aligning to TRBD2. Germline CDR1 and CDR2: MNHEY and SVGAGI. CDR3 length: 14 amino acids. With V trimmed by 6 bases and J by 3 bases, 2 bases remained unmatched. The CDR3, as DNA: TGTGCCAGCAGCTGGACTAGCGGGAGCTACGAGCAGTACTTC. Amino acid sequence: CASSWTSGSYEQYF.

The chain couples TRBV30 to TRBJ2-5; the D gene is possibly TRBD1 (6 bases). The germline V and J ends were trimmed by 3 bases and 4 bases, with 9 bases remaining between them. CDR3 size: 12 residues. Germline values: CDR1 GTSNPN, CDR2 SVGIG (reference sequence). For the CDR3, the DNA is TGTGCCTGGAGACAACAGGGAGAGACCCAGTACTTC. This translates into CAWRQQGETQYF.

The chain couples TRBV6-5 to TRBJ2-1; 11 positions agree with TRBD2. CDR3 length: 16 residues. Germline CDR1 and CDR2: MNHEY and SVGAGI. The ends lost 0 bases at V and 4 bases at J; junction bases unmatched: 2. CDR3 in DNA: TGTGCCAGCAGTTACTCTAGCGGGGGGGTTTACAATGAGCAGTTCTTC. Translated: CASSYSSGGVYNEQFF.

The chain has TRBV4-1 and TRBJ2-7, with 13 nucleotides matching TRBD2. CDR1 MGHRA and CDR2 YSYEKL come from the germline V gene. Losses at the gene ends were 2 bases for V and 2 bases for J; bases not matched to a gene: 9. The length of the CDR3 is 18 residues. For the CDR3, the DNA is TGCGCCAGCAGCCAATACCCCCGGACTAGCGGGGGAACCTACGAGCAGTACTTC. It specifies CASSQYPRTSGGTYEQYF.

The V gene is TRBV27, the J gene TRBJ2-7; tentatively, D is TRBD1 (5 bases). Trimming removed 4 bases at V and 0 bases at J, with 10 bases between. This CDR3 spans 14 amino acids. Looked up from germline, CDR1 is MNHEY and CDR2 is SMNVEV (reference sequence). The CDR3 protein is CASSSGSSSYEQYF. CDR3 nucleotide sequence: TGTGCCAGCAGTTCAGGGTCGAGCTCCTACGAGCAGTACTTC.

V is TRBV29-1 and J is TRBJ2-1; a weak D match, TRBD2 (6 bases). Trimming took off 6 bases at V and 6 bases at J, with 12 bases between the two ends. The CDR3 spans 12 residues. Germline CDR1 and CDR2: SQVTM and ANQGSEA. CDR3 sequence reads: CSVEGRANEQFF. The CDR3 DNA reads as TGCAGCGTGGAGGGCCGGGCCAATGAGCAGTTCTTC.

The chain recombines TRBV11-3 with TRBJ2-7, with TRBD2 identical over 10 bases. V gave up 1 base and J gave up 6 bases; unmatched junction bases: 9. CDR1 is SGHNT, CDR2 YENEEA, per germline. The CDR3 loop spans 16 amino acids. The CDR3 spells CASSLVVQRGGLEQYF. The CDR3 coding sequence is TGTGCCAGCAGCTTAGTAGTCCAGCGGGGGGGCCTCGAGCAGTACTTC.